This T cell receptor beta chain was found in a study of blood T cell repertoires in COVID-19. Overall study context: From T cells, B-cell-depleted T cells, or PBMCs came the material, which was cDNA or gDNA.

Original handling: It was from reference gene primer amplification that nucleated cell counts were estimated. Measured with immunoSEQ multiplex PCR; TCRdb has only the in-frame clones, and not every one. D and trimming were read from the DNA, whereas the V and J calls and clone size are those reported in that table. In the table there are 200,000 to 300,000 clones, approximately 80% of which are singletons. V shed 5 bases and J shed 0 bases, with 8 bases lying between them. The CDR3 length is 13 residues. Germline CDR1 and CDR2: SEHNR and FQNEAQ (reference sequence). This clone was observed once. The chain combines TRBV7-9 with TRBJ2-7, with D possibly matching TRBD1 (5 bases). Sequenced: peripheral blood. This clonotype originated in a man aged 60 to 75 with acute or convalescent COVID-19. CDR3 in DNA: TGTGCCAGCAGCCCTGACAGCTCCTACGAGCAGTACTTC. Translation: CASSPDSSYEQYF.